This passage covers 10 T cell receptor beta chains from one sample sequenced in a study of CXCR3-negative and CXCR3-positive naive CD8 T cells. Their recognized antigens are unknown. General study points: Naive cells that were CXCR3-positive had more hydrophobic TRB CDR3s (compared with CXCR3-negative naive cells).

The TRB libraries of cDNA were built by UMI-labeled 5' RACE. From the 5' RACE reads, TCRdb lists one entry per CDR3 protein and no DNA. The table for this sample gives around 160,000 distinct CDR3 sequences. Sequenced input: naive CXCR3+ CD8+ T cells from blood. The subset was: CD45RO-CCR7+CD27+CD95- naive CD8+ T cells expressing CXCR3 (TNR3+). These receptor sequences come from a human donor in good health. Some clones in this sample may be carry-over from other donors' samples.

The chain combines TRBV20-1 with TRBJ2-7; TCRdb designates TRBD1, a call that cannot be tested without DNA. This CDR3 is built from 13 residues. From germline, CDR1 is DFQATT and CDR2 SNEGSKA (reference sequence). The CDR3 loop reads CSARETGGYEQYF.

The V gene is TRBV28, the J gene TRBJ2-3; the D call from TCRdb, TRBD2, cannot be confirmed without DNA. CDR3 length: 15 residues. Germline V CDR1 and CDR2: MDHEN, SYDVKM. CDR3 in amino acids: CASTLGRERTDTQYF.

The V gene is TRBV10-3, the J gene TRBJ2-1; TCRdb proposes TRBD1, but this gene call is untestable without DNA. CDR1 ENHRY and CDR2 SYGVKD come from the germline V gene. The CDR3 has 15 amino acids. The CDR3 reads CAISESRGTTNEQFF.

J is TRBJ2-2 and V is TRBV6-6; lacking DNA, the TRBD2 call made by TCRdb goes unchecked. The V gene's germline CDR1 is MNHNY and CDR2 SVGAGI (reference sequence). The CDR3 contains 14 residues. CDR3 sequence reads: CASSYVGDVGELFF.

The J gene is TRBJ1-3, the V gene TRBV29-1. The germline CDR1 and CDR2 sequences are SQVTM and ANQGSEA. This CDR3 has 13 amino acids. The CDR3 loop reads CSVLRGAGNTIYF.

Here the CDR3 reads CASSGQLAGGLGDTQYF. The chain combines TRBV7-2 with TRBJ2-3; TCRdb's D call, TRBD2, is unchecked because there is no DNA. Germline CDR1 SGHTA, CDR2 FQGNSA. CDR3 length equals 17 residues.

This chain joins TRBV5-1 and TRBJ2-1; TCRdb names TRBD2, which stays unverified in the absence of DNA. Germline values: CDR1 SGHRS, CDR2 YFSETQ. This CDR3 is 17 amino acids long. CDR3 in amino acids: CASSPGPARSSYNEQFF.

CDR3: CSARDSGQADYGYTF. The chain has TRBV20-1 and TRBJ1-2; the D call from TCRdb, TRBD1, cannot be confirmed without DNA. This CDR3 has 15 residues. In germline, CDR1 is DFQATT, CDR2 SNEGSKA (reference sequence).

The genes are TRBV12-3 or TRBV12-4 and TRBJ1-1. The CDR3 loop spans 13 amino acids. CDR3 residues: CASTLGSNTEAFF.

The chain joins TRBV7-3 to TRBJ2-1; TCRdb's D call of TRBD1 is untestable without DNA. The CDR3 is made up of 14 amino acids. Per the germline V gene, CDR1 is SGHTA and CDR2 is FQGTGA. CDR3 protein: CASSLDGKGYEQFF.